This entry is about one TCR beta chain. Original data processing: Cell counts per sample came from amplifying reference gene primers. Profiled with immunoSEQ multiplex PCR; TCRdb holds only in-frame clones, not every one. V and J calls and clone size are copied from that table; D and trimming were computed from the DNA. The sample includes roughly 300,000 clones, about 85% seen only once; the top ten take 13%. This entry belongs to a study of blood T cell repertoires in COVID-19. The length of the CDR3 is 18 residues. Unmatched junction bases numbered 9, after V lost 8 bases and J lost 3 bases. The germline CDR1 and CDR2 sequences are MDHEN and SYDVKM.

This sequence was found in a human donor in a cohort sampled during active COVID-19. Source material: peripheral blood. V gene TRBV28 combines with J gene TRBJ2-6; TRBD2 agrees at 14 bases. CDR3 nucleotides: TGTGCCAGCGGCCCGCCGGGACTAGCGGGAGATGGGGCCAACGTCCTGACTTTC. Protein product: CASGPPGLAGDGANVLTF.